One sample yielded the 20 T cell receptor beta chains listed below, sequenced in a study of shared clonotypes between healthy human individuals. Assay used: immunoSEQ multiplex PCR; TCRdb lists only in-frame clones, some missing. This table holds about a million clones, roughly 80% found once. Material for sequencing was memory CD4+ T cells from PBMCs. As to subset: CD45RA-negative fraction. These receptor sequences come from a man between 18 and 29 years old in good health. Some clones in this sample may be carry-over from other donors' samples.

V is TRBV10-3 and J is TRBJ2-7; no reliable D call. CDR1 is ENHRY and CDR2 is SYGVKD in the germline V gene. The germline V and J ends were trimmed by 5 bases and 2 bases, with 7 bases remaining between them. The CDR3 extends over 12 amino acids. CDR3 in amino acids: CAISNRAYEQYF. CDR3 sequence (DNA): TGTGCCATCAGTAACAGAGCCTACGAGCAGTACTTC.

J is TRBJ2-7 and V is TRBV6-1, with D tentatively TRBD2 (7 bases). The germline V gene has CDR1 MNHNS and CDR2 SASEGT. There are 13 residues in the CDR3. The V end was cut by 6 bases, the J end by 2 bases, with 11 bases between. CDR3 protein: CASREGGAYEQYF. The CDR3 DNA reads as TGTGCCAGCAGGGAGGGGGGGGCCTACGAGCAGTACTTC.

This chain links TRBV7-2 with TRBJ2-1, with D perhaps matching TRBD2 (5 bases). Deletions cut 5 bases from V and 3 bases from J, with 20 bases between. Germline CDR1 and CDR2: SGHTA and FQGNSA. The CDR3 is made up of 17 amino acids. CDR3 in DNA: TGTGCCAGCAGCCCATGGGCGAGGGCTAGCAGCTACAATGAGCAGTTCTTC. It is translated as CASSPWARASSYNEQFF.

The chain combines TRBV5-1 with TRBJ2-7; the match to TRBD1 covers 11 bases. Per the germline V gene, CDR1 is SGHRS and CDR2 is YFSETQ. With V trimmed by 4 bases and J by 4 bases, 4 bases remained unmatched. CDR3 length: 14 residues. This CDR3 is CASSLDRGQYEQYF. Written as DNA, the CDR3 is TGCGCCAGCAGCCTGGACAGGGGGCAGTACGAGCAGTACTTC.

CDR3 sequence: CATSLRTQETQYF. Written as DNA, the CDR3 is TGTGCCACTTCCCTAAGGACCCAAGAGACCCAGTACTTC. The rearrangement uses TRBV10-3 and TRBJ2-5; D call uncertain. The germline V and J ends were trimmed by 10 bases and 1 base, with 13 bases remaining between them. This CDR3 is built from 13 residues. Germline V CDR1 and CDR2: ENHRY, SYGVKD.

This sequence joins TRBV29-1 and TRBJ1-1; D unresolved. V was shortened by 2 bases and J by 1 base, with 11 bases between the two germline ends. Germline V lookup: CDR1 SQVTM, CDR2 ANQGSEA. The CDR3 consists of 14 residues. The CDR3 is CSVENPGKNTEAFF. The CDR3 DNA follows: TGCAGCGTTGAAAATCCGGGAAAGAACACTGAAGCTTTCTTT.

The V call is TRBV7-3, the J call TRBJ2-2; tentative D call: TRBD2 (6 bases). This CDR3 is 13 amino acids long. Trimming shortened V by 5 bases and J by 7 bases, and 11 bases separated the two germline ends. Per germline, CDR1 SGHTA and CDR2 FQGTGA. CDR3 in amino acids: CASSAGTFGELFF. CDR3 coding DNA: TGTGCCAGCAGCGCGGGGACGTTCGGGGAGCTGTTTTTT.

The chain recombines TRBV30 with TRBJ2-7, with D possibly called TRBD1 or TRBD2 (5 bases each). This CDR3 spans 12 amino acids. V lost 4 bases, J lost 7 bases, and 14 bases lay in between. Per germline, CDR1 GTSNPN and CDR2 SVGIG (reference sequence). In DNA form, the CDR3 reads TGTGCCTGGAACAGGACGCCGGGGGAGCAGTACTTC. It translates to CAWNRTPGEQYF.

V and J are TRBV7-8 and TRBJ1-3, with D possibly being TRBD1 (5 bases). V lost 1 base, J lost 0 bases, and 13 bases lay in between. Germline CDR1 is SGHVS and CDR2 is FQNEAQ. This CDR3 region has 17 residues. The CDR3 here is CASSLVRGSHSGNTIYF. Written as DNA, the CDR3 is TGTGCCAGCAGCTTAGTCCGGGGCTCACACTCTGGAAACACCATATATTTT.

V and J are TRBV5-1 and TRBJ1-3; D is ambiguous. The V gene lost 4 bases and the J gene lost 0 bases, with 5 bases spanning the gap. The CDR3 loop spans 13 amino acids. The germline CDR1 and CDR2 sequences are SGHRS and YFSETQ. CDR3 DNA: TGCGCCAGCAGCGAGTACTCTGGAAACACCATATATTTT. As protein: CASSEYSGNTIYF. Drawing the rest from reference TRBV5-1 and TRBJ1-3, the complete variable domain is KAGVTQTPRYLIKTRGQQVTLSCSPISGHRSVSWYQQTPGQGLQFLFEYFSETQRNKGNFPGRFSGRQFSNSRSEMNVSTLELGDSALYLCASSEYSGNTIYFGEGSWLTVV.

This clone has ten or more counts. The chain is built from TRBV27 and TRBJ1-1, with D perhaps matching TRBD1 (6 bases). Germline V gene data show CDR1 as MNHEY and CDR2 as SMNVEV (reference sequence). The CDR3 contains 13 residues. V was clipped by 5 bases and J by 5 bases, with 12 bases between them. The CDR3 DNA sequence: TGTGCCAGCAGTACGGGGGCGCGAACTGAAGCTTTCTTT. Protein sequence: CASSTGARTEAFF.

The rearrangement joins TRBV25-1 to TRBJ1-2; D is unclear. From germline, CDR1 is MGHDK and CDR2 SYGVNS. The CDR3 has 13 residues. The V end was cut by 2 bases, the J end by 4 bases, with 8 bases between. CDR3 sequence: CASSEGRFYGYTF. The CDR3 DNA sequence: TGTGCCAGCAGTGAAGGCCGTTTCTATGGCTACACCTTC.

The chain joins TRBV5-6 to TRBJ1-2, with 8 bases matching TRBD1. V trimming: 4 bases; J trimming: 8 bases; junction bases outside the gene matches: 13. The CDR3 sequence is 15 residues long. Germline lookup yields CDR1 SGHDT and CDR2 YYEEEE. CDR3 DNA: TGTGCCAGCAGCGTGGTCAGTCAGGGGGCGCGCGGCTACACCTTC. This encodes CASSVVSQGARGYTF.

The J gene is TRBJ1-1, the V gene TRBV4-2; D ambiguous. V lost 1 base and J 3 bases, leaving 6 bases between the germline ends. This CDR3 is 13 amino acids long. CDR1 and CDR2 (germline): LGHNA, YNFKEQ. For the CDR3, the DNA is TGTGCCAGCAGCCAAGTGAAAGACACTGAAGCTTTCTTT. The encoded protein is CASSQVKDTEAFF.

Details on this clone: Distinct nucleotide sequences in the sample also encode this CDR3. V is TRBV6-1 and J is TRBJ2-1; 15 bases are shared with TRBD2. V was pared by 4 bases and J by 6 bases, with 7 bases of the junction left unmatched. Germline CDR1 is MNHNS and CDR2 is SASEGT. This CDR3 contains 17 residues. The CDR3 bases are TGTGCCAGCAGTGGTCTCCGGACTAGCGGGAGGGCCAATGAGCAGTTCTTC. This gives the protein CASSGLRTSGRANEQFF.

The chain links TRBV9 to TRBJ2-2; D gene uncertain. Trimming stripped 5 bases from V and 7 bases from J, with 9 bases between. The CDR3 has 12 residues. CDR1 and CDR2 from the germline V gene are SGDLS and YYNGEE. For the CDR3, the DNA is TGTGCCAGCAGGGGCTCGGACGGGGAGCTGTTTTTT. Translated: CASRGSDGELFF.

The chain has TRBV27 and TRBJ2-1; TRBD2 matches 13 bases. This CDR3 spans 20 amino acids. V shed 4 bases, J shed 3 bases, and the junction held 15 bases outside the gene matches. The V gene's germline CDR1 is MNHEY and CDR2 SMNVEV (reference sequence). CDR3 DNA: TGTGCCAGCAGTTCCCGGACAATCGGACTAGCGGGAGTGGTCTACAATGAGCAGTTCTTC. Its protein is CASSSRTIGLAGVVYNEQFF.

This chain joins TRBV6-4 and TRBJ1-1; unclear D gene. The CDR3 loop spans 13 amino acids. V was cut by 3 bases and J by 1 base, with 6 bases left in between. Germline V lookup: CDR1 MRHNA, CDR2 SNTAGT. This CDR3 reads CASSEEGNTEAFF. CDR3 nucleotides: TGTGCCAGCAGTGAGGAAGGGAACACTGAAGCTTTCTTT.

This chain uses TRBV6-1 with TRBJ1-6; the D is unclear. Trimming shortened V by 1 base and J by 7 bases, and 5 bases separated the two germline ends. The V gene's germline CDR1 is MNHNS and CDR2 SASEGT. There are 13 residues in the CDR3. The CDR3 protein is CASSEVNNSPLHF. The CDR3 DNA reads TGTGCCAGCAGTGAAGTGAACAATTCACCCCTCCACTTT.

This clone was seen only once. The genes are TRBV5-5 and TRBJ2-7, with D unclear. Germline V gene lookup returns CDR1 SGHKS and CDR2 YYEKEE (reference sequence). This CDR3 spans 13 amino acids. Trimming took 3 bases from V and 1 from J, leaving 8 bases between them. The CDR3 coding sequence is TGTGCCAGCAGCTCTCTGCAGTCCTACGAGCAGTACTTC. It yields the protein CASSSLQSYEQYF.